The 10 T cell receptor delta chains given below trace back to one sample, sequenced in a study of γδ T cells in repeated Plasmodium falciparum infection. Gammadelta T cells were flow-sorted from PBMC into Vgamma9/Vdelta2+ and Vdelta2-negative populations for bulk analysis. TCRdb reanalyzed the multiplex PCR reads using CATT. The sample records 40,000 to 55,000 delta-chain clones, roughly 2% being singletons. Sequencing was done on a sample of gamma-delta T cells from blood. Receptors were obtained from a pool of human donors (malaria-infected and uninfected, not separated).

This clone has just a few counts. This is likely an artifact of a read error, given a far larger clone one base away. The V and J genes are TRDV2 and TRDJ1, with 7 bases matching TRDD3. The J gene, missing from TCRdb, was assigned here through DNA to germline matching. This CDR3 is 18 amino acids long. V shed 0 bases, J shed 0 bases, and the junction held 12 bases outside the gene matches. Germline assignment: CDR1 GEAIGNYY and CDR2 EKD. The CDR3 DNA reads TGTGCCTGTGACACCGTAAGCCTGGGGATATCGTACACCGATAAACTCATCTTT. Translation gives CACDTVSLGISYTDKLIF.

Comment on this clone: A read error is likely here: a far larger clone is one base away. This sample includes further DNA sequences coding for the same CDR3. The rearrangement links TRDV2 to TRDJ1; 7 bases agree with TRDD3. The J gene is not listed in TCRdb, so it was assigned here from a DNA match to germline. V gave up 6 bases and J gave up 2 bases; unmatched junction bases: 11. The CDR3 extends over 15 amino acids. The germline CDR1 and CDR2 sequences are GEAIGNYY and EKD. CDR3 in DNA: TGTGCCTGTCGCTGGGGGGGTCCGTATACCGATAAACTCATCTTT. Its translation is CACRWGGPYTDKLIF.

To note about this clone: TCRdb's protein for this DNA is that of a much larger clone and differs from the translation at residue 13, likely a read error; the protein shown is the DNA translation. The chain carries TRDV1 and TRDJ1, with 9 bases fitting TRDD3. TCRdb is silent on the J gene; assignment here came from matching the DNA to germline. Germline V gene lookup returns CDR1 TSWWSYY and CDR2 QGS. V lost 3 bases and J lost 7; bases outside the gene matches: 33. The CDR3 runs 23 residues. The CDR3 DNA reads TGTGCTCTTGGGGACAAAGCCCCGGCATGGGGGATATTCCTCTTAGGACCTCTCCCTAAACTCATCTTT. Its translation: CALGDKAPAWGIFLLGPLPKLIF.

Comment on this clone: One base separates it from a far larger clone, so it is likely a read error. Other DNA sequences in this specimen translate into the identical CDR3. The V call is TRDV2, the J call TRDJ1; 9 bases map to TRDD3. Since TCRdb gives no J gene, matching the DNA to germline was used here to assign it. Germline V gene data show CDR1 as GEAIGNYY and CDR2 as EKD. The CDR3 is 20 amino acids. Trimming cost V 3 bases and J 0 bases; bases outside gene matches: 19. The CDR3 DNA sequence: TGTGCCTGTGACCCACTAGGTCTGGGGGATGAGAACCTATACACCGATAAACTCATCTTT. Translating gives CACDPLGLGDENLYTDKLIF.

Remarks on this clone: The mismatch at residue 8 between this DNA's translation and the TCRdb protein of a much larger clone likely reflects a read error; the protein shown is translated from the DNA. The chain links TRDV1 to TRDJ1, with 7 bases fitting TRDD3. The J gene is not listed in TCRdb, so it was assigned here from a DNA match to germline. Trimming at V came to 1 base and at J to 0 bases, leaving 11 bases not matched to a gene. Germline assignment: CDR1 TSWWSYY and CDR2 QGS. The CDR3 covers 18 residues. CDR3 protein: CALGEQHPPGGYTDKLIF. The CDR3, as DNA: TGTGCTCTTGGGGAACAGCACCCTCCTGGGGGGTACACCGATAAACTCATCTTT.

This clone was seen more than once but under ten times. The protein held in TCRdb is that of a much larger clone and does not match this DNA's translation at residue 6, likely because of a read error; the protein shown is translated from the DNA. The CDR3 nucleotides are TGTGCTCTTGGGGCCGCCGTCTCCTACGTTTGTACTGGGGGATACGCTTCAATTTTGGCCGATAAACTCATCTTT. It translates to CALGAAVSYVCTGGYASILADKLIF. The rearrangement joins TRDV1 to TRDJ1; 13 bases align to TRDD3. Germline V gene lookup returns CDR1 TSWWSYY and CDR2 QGS. The CDR3 runs 25 residues. The ends lost 4 bases at V and 3 bases at J; junction bases unmatched: 32.

A few counts support this clone. The protein in TCRdb stems from a much larger clone and differs at residue 11 from this DNA's translation, likely a read error; here the protein is translated from the DNA. Here the CDR3 DNA reads TGTGCCTGTGACACCGTGGGGGGGGCCCAACCGACCTGGGACACCCGACAGATGTTTTTC. Its protein is CACDTVGGAQPTWDTRQMFF. The chain joins TRDV2 to TRDJ3, with TRDD3 as a possible D gene (6 bases). No J segment appears in TCRdb, so it was assigned here by matching the sequence to germline. Trimming pared 0 bases from V and 2 bases from J, leaving 19 bases between. The germline gives CDR1 GEAIGNYY, CDR2 EKD. This CDR3 has 20 amino acids.

This clone was detected a few times. TCRdb has a much larger clone's protein, which differs at residue 9 from the translation of this DNA, likely because of a read error; what is shown is the protein translated from the DNA. The J gene is TRDJ3, the V gene TRDV2; 10 positions match TRDD3. TCRdb is silent on the J gene; assignment here came from matching the DNA to germline. The germline CDR1 and CDR2 sequences are GEAIGNYY and EKD. This CDR3 is built from 21 residues. V shed 0 bases and J 6 bases; nucleotides not matched to a gene: 16. The CDR3 is CACDTFLPCWGIEEDTRQMFF. For the CDR3, the DNA is TGTGCCTGTGACACCTTTCTTCCATGCTGGGGGATAGAAGAGGACACCCGACAGATGTTTTTC.

This clone has a handful of counts. The amino acid sequence in TCRdb belongs to a much larger clone and departs from this DNA's translation at residue 17, likely a sequencing read error; the sequence shown is translated from the DNA. The chain is built from TRDV1 and TRDJ1; D may match TRDD2 or TRDD3 (5 bases each). Matching the DNA to germline supplied the J gene, which TCRdb does not give. Germline CDR1 and CDR2: TSWWSYY and QGS. The CDR3 covers 25 residues. The V end lost 0 bases, the J end lost 8 bases, and 46 bases lay between the germline ends. The CDR3 here is CALGELDRDFRQYLYWRSGRKKLIF. In DNA, the CDR3 is TGTGCTCTTGGGGAACTAGACCGTGACTTCCGACAGTACCTGTACTGGAGGTCCGGACGAAAGAAACTCATCTTT.

This clone came up a few times. Since a far larger clone is one base different, this is likely a read error. Other DNA sequences of this sample code for an identical CDR3. V is TRDV2 and J is TRDJ1; TRDD3 aligns across 13 bases. TCRdb lists no J gene, so it was determined here by aligning the DNA to germline. The CDR3 consists of 20 residues. J gave up 0 bases and V 0 bases, and 12 bases lay outside the gene matches. CDR1 is GEAIGNYY and CDR2 is EKD in the germline V gene. CDR3 sequence: CACDTLQLGDTDSYTDKLIF. The CDR3 nucleotides are TGTGCCTGTGACACCCTCCAACTGGGGGATACGGATTCCTACACCGATAAACTCATCTTT.